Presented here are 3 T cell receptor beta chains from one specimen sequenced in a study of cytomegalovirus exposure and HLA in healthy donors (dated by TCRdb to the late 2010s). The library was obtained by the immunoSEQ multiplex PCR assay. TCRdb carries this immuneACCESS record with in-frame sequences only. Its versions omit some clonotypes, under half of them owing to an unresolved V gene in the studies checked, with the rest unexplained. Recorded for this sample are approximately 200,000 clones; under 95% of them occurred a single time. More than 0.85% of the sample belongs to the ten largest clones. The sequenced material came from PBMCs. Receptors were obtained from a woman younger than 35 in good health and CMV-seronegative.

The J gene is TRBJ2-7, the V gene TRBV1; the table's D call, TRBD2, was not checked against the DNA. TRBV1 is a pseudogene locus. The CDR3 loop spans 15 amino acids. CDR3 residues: CTSSARLAGPYEQYF. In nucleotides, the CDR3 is TGCACCAGCAGCGCTCGACTAGCGGGGCCCTACGAGCAGTACTTC.

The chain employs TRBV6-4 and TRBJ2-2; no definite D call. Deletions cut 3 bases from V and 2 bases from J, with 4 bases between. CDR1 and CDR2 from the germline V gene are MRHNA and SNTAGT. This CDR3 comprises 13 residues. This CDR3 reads CASSEANTGELFF. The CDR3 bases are TGTGCCAGCAGTGAGGCAAACACCGGGGAGCTGTTTTTT.

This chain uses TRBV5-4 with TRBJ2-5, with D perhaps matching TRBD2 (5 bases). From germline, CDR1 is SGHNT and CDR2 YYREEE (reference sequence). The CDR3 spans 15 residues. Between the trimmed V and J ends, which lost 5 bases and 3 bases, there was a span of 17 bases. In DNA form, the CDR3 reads TGTGCCAGCAGGCAAGGCCCGGGATGGGAAGAGACCCAGTACTTC. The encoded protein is CASRQGPGWEETQYF.